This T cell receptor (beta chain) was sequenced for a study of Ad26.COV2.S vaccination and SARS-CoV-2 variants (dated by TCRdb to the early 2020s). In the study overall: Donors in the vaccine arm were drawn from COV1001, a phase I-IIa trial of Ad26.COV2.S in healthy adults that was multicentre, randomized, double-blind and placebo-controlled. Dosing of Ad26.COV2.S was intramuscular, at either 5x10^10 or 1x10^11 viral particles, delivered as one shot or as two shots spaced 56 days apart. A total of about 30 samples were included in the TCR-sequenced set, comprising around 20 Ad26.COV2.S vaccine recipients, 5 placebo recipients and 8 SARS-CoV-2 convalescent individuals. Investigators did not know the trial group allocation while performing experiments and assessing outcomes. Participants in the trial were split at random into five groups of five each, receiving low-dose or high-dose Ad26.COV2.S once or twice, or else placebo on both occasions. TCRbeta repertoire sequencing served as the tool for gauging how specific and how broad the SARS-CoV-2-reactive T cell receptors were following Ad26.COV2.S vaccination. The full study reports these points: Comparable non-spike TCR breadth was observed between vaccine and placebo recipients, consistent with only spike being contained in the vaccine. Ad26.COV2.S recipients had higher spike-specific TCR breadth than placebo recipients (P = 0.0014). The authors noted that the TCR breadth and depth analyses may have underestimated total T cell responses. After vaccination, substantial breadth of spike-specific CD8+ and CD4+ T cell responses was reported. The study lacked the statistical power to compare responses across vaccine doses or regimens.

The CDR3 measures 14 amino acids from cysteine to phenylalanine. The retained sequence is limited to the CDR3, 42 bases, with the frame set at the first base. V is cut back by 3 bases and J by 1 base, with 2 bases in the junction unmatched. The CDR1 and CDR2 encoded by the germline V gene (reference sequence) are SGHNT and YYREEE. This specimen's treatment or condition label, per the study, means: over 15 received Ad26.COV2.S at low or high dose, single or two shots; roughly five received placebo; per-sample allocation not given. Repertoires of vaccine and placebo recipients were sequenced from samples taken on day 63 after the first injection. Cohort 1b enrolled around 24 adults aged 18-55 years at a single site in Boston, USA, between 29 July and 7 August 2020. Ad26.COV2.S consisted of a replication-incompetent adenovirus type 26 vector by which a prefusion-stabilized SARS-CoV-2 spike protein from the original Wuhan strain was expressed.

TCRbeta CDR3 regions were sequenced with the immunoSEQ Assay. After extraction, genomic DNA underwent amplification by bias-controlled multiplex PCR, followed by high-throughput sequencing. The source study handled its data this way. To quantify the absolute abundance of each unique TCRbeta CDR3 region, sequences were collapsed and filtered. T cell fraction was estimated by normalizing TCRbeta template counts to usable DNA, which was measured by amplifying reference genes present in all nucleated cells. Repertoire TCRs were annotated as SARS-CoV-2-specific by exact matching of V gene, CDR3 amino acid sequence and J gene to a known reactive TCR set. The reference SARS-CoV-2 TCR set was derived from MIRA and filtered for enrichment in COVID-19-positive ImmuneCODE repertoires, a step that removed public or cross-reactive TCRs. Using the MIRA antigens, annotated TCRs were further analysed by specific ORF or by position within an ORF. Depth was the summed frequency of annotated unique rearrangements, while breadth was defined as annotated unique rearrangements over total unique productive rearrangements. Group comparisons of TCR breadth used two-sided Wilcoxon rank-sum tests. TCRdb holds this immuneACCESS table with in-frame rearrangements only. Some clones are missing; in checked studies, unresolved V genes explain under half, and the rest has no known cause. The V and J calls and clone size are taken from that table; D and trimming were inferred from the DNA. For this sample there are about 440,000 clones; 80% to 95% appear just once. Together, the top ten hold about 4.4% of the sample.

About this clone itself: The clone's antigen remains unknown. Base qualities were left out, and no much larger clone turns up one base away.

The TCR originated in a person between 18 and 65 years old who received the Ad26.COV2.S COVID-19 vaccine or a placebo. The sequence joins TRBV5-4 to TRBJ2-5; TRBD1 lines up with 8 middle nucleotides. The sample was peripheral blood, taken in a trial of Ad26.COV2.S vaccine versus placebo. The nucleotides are TGTGCCAGCAGCTCGGGACAGGTCCAAGAGACCCAGTACTTC. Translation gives CASSSGQVQETQYF.